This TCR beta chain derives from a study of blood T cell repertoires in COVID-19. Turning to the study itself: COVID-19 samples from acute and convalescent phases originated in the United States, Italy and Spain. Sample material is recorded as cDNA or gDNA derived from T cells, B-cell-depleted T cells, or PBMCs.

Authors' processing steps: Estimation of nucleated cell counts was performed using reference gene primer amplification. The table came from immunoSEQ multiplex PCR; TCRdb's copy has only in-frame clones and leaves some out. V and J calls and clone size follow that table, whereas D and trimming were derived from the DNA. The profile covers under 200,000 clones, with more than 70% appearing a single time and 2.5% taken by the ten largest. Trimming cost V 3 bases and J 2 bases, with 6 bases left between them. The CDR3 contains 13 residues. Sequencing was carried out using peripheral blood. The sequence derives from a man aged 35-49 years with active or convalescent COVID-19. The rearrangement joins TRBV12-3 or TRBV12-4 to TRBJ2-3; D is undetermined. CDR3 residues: CASSLGNTDTQYF. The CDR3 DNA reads TGTGCCAGCAGTTTGGGCAACACAGATACGCAGTATTTT.